These 22 T cell receptor beta chains were all obtained from the same sample, sequenced in a study of T cell responses to AZD1222 COVID-19 vaccine (dated by TCRdb to the early 2020s). In light of the paper, this sample's time point label describes: baseline before first vaccination. Receptor amplification or capture employed the immunoSEQ multiplex PCR assay. Sourced from immuneACCESS, this table was stored by TCRdb with only in-frame sequences that have V and J called. A share of the clones is absent; for the studies checked, an unresolved V gene accounts for under half, and the remainder has no known explanation. The sample contains roughly 100,000 clones, approximately 88% of them found a single time. 20% of the sample goes to the ten largest clones. The sample here was peripheral blood, taken on day 0 of AZD1222 vaccination. The source is an adult in good health.

The chain employs TRBV9 and TRBJ1-2; no clear D. The CDR3 extends over 15 amino acids. CDR1 is SGDLS and CDR2 is YYNGEE in the germline V gene. Trimming cost V 1 base and J 0 bases, with 10 bases left between them. CDR3 in amino acids: CASSVSHGTNYGYTF. CDR3 nucleotide sequence: TGTGCCAGCAGCGTATCTCACGGTACTAACTATGGCTACACCTTC. Based on the CDR3 plus reference TRBV9 and TRBJ1-2, the full variable domain is DSGVTQTPKHLITATGQRVTLRCSPRSGDLSVYWYQQSLDQGLQFLIQYYNGEERAKGNILERFSAQQFPDLHSELNLSSLELGDSALYFCASSVSHGTNYGYTFGSGTRLTVV.

The CDR3 here is CASSEPGQGGNEQFF. CDR3 nucleotide sequence: TGTGCCAGTAGTGAACCGGGACAGGGTGGCAATGAGCAGTTCTTC. J is TRBJ2-1 and V is TRBV19; 9 nucleotides match TRBD1. There are 15 residues in the CDR3. The germline V gene encodes CDR1 LNHDA and CDR2 SQIVND (reference sequence). V was pared by 5 bases and J by 6 bases, with 8 bases of the junction left unmatched.

This chain uses TRBV9 with TRBJ2-3, with 13 bases that match TRBD2. V trimming: 2 bases; J trimming: 0 bases; junction bases outside the gene matches: 9. The CDR3 is 19 amino acids. The germline V gene has CDR1 SGDLS and CDR2 YYNGEE. The CDR3 DNA is TGTGCCAGCAGCGTGACGGCAGGACTAGCGGGAGCCAGCACAGATACGCAGTATTTT. Translation: CASSVTAGLAGASTDTQYF.

CDR3 nucleotide sequence: TGCGCCAGCAGCCAAGATCGGGCCAGGGGCATGTCCGTGTACGCGCAGTATTTT. It is translated as CASSQDRARGMSVYAQYF. This chain joins TRBV4-1 and TRBJ2-3; possibly TRBD1 for D (6 bases). The CDR3 has 18 residues. The germline V and J ends were trimmed by 0 bases and 10 bases, with 26 bases remaining between them. Germline CDR1 reads MGHRA; CDR2 reads YSYEKL.

This chain joins TRBV18 and TRBJ2-7; a possible D gene is TRBD1 (6 bases). V shed 5 bases and J shed 2 bases, with 13 bases lying between them. The CDR3 spans 14 residues. CDR1 and CDR2 (germline): KGHSH, LQKENI. The DNA of the CDR3 is TGTGCCAGCTCAATTTGGGACACCACCTACGAGCAGTACTTC. This codes for CASSIWDTTYEQYF.

The CDR3 spells CASTNKAGTGGINEQFF. The CDR3 DNA is TGCGCCAGCACCAATAAGGCCGGGACAGGGGGTATCAATGAGCAGTTCTTC. The chain couples TRBV10-2 to TRBJ2-1; 11 bases line up with TRBD1. J lost 6 bases, V lost 7 bases, and 14 bases had no gene match. Looked up from germline, CDR1 is WSHSY and CDR2 is SAAADI. The CDR3 has 17 amino acids.

V is TRBV20-1 and J is TRBJ2-3; D gene ambiguous. V was pared by 3 bases and J by 11 bases, with 9 bases between. The CDR3 has 10 amino acids. CDR1 DFQATT and CDR2 SNEGSKA come from the germline V gene (reference sequence). DNA of the CDR3: TGCAGTGCTAGGGGTGGCAGGCAGTATTTT. Its translation: CSARGGRQYF.

The chain is built from TRBV7-3 and TRBJ2-3, with D uncertain. Germline CDR1 reads SGHTA; CDR2 reads FQGTGA. The CDR3 runs 13 residues. Deletions cut 0 bases from V and 5 bases from J, with 6 bases between. DNA of the CDR3: TGTGCCAGCAGCTTAACGGTTGGAGATACGCAGTATTTT. Translation: CASSLTVGDTQYF.

The J gene is TRBJ2-7, the V gene TRBV6-5; 7 nucleotides align to TRBD1. The CDR3 contains 13 residues. CDR1 and CDR2 (germline): MNHEY, SVGAGI. J was trimmed by 2 bases and V by 8 bases; bases with no gene match: 6. CDR3 nucleotides: TGTGCCAGCCGAGGGGGCAACACCTACGAGCAGTACTTC. It yields the protein CASRGGNTYEQYF.

CDR3: CAWRPTLYWGYGYTF. The CDR3 bases are TGTGCCTGGAGGCCTACCCTGTACTGGGGCTATGGCTACACCTTC. The V and J genes are TRBV30 and TRBJ1-2; D unclear. V dropped 3 bases and J dropped 4 bases, with 18 bases sitting between them. Germline values: CDR1 GTSNPN, CDR2 SVGIG (reference sequence). The CDR3 runs 15 residues.

The J gene is TRBJ2-7, the V gene TRBV19; 7 bases match TRBD1. J gave up 0 bases and V 3 bases, and 11 bases lay outside the gene matches. CDR1 LNHDA and CDR2 SQIVND come from the germline V gene (reference sequence). CDR3 length equals 17 residues. In DNA, the CDR3 is TGTGCCAGTAGTATGCCGGGACAGCTATACCGCTCCTACGAGCAGTACTTC. This translates into CASSMPGQLYRSYEQYF.

V and J are TRBV4-3 and TRBJ1-1, with D possibly being TRBD1 (5 bases). The CDR3 is 14 amino acids. The V gene lost 1 base and the J gene lost 0 bases, with 6 bases spanning the gap. Germline V gives CDR1 LGHNA, CDR2 YSLEER. For the CDR3, the DNA is TGCGCCAGCAGCCAAGGACAGATGAACACTGAAGCTTTCTTT. Translating gives CASSQGQMNTEAFF.

CDR3: CASSPGLANEKLFF. For the CDR3, the DNA is TGTGCCAGCAGCCCGGGGTTAGCTAATGAAAAACTGTTTTTT. V usage is TRBV5-8 and J usage is TRBJ1-4, with no clear D. The CDR3 loop spans 14 amino acids. The germline CDR1 and CDR2 sequences are SGHTS and YDEGEE. Trimming stripped 4 bases from V and 3 bases from J, with 10 bases between.

The chain carries TRBV6-2 or TRBV6-3 and TRBJ1-3, with D unresolved. V was pared by 6 bases and J by 2 bases, with 8 bases between. This CDR3 contains 13 residues. Per germline, CDR1 MNHEY and CDR2 SVGEGT. The DNA of the CDR3 is TGTGCCAGCAGCCGGAATGCTGGAAACACCATATATTTT. Its translation: CASSRNAGNTIYF.

This chain links TRBV2 with TRBJ2-7; 9 nucleotides align to TRBD1. Trimming cost V 6 bases and J 2 bases; bases outside gene matches: 5. Germline assignment: CDR1 SNHLY and CDR2 FYNNEI. The CDR3 length is 14 residues. CDR3 amino acids: CASRDGQGPYEQYF. The CDR3 region has the DNA TGTGCCAGCAGGGATGGACAGGGGCCCTACGAGCAGTACTTC.

The chain joins TRBV6-5 to TRBJ2-3, with D perhaps matching TRBD1 (6 bases). Germline V gene lookup returns CDR1 MNHEY and CDR2 SVGAGI. The CDR3 totals 15 residues. Between the trimmed V and J ends, which lost 2 bases and 6 bases, there was a span of 15 bases. CDR3 residues: CASSYQTGRLDTQYF. In DNA form, the CDR3 reads TGTGCCAGCAGTTACCAGACAGGACGGTTGGATACGCAGTATTTT.

The chain joins TRBV18 to TRBJ2-6; D possibly corresponds to TRBD1 (6 bases). Germline lookup yields CDR1 KGHSH and CDR2 LQKENI. CDR3 size: 17 residues. The V end was cut by 6 bases, the J end by 0 bases, with 15 bases between. CDR3 bases: TGTGCCAGCTCGTTCGGGACAATTGACTCTGGGGCCAACGTCCTGACTTTC. Translation gives CASSFGTIDSGANVLTF.

The chain combines TRBV2 with TRBJ1-3; no firm D call. Germline lookup yields CDR1 SNHLY and CDR2 FYNNEI. Trimming pared 2 bases from V and 0 bases from J, leaving 11 bases between. The CDR3 runs to 16 residues. The CDR3 DNA follows: TGTGCCAGCAGTGAACAGGCCGCCAACTCTGGAAACACCATATATTTT. As protein: CASSEQAANSGNTIYF.

This chain links TRBV6-5 with TRBJ1-2; weak D call: TRBD1 (5 bases). V gave up 0 bases and J gave up 1 base, with 12 bases separating them. Germline-derived CDR1 and CDR2 are MNHEY and SVGAGI. The CDR3 consists of 16 residues. The CDR3 sequence: CASSYSSGSSNYGYTF. CDR3 nucleotide sequence: TGTGCCAGCAGTTACTCGTCAGGGAGCAGTAACTATGGCTACACCTTC.

The V gene is TRBV4-1, the J gene TRBJ1-2, with 9 positions matching TRBD1. Per germline, CDR1 MGHRA and CDR2 YSYEKL. The CDR3 runs 15 residues. V shed 1 base and J 2 bases; nucleotides not matched to a gene: 2. CDR3: CASSQGDRANYGYTF. CDR3 in DNA: TGCGCCAGCAGCCAAGGGGACAGGGCGAACTATGGCTACACCTTC.

Concerning this clone: Mismatch with germline at one junction end may stem from a read error. This chain joins TRBV6-1 and TRBJ1-1; D might be TRBD1 (5 bases). The germline CDR1 and CDR2 sequences are MNHNS and SASEGT. CDR3 length equals 14 residues. In nucleotides, the CDR3 is TGTGCCAGCAGCGAAGGGGAGCTGAACACTGAAGCTTTCTTT. It specifies CASSEGELNTEAFF.

The CDR3, as DNA: TGTGCCAGCAGTGGGGGGAGTTATCAGCCCCAGCATTTT. It is translated as CASSGGSYQPQHF. The genes are TRBV2 and TRBJ1-5; the D gene is possibly TRBD1 (5 bases). The CDR3 is 13 amino acids. The germline V and J ends were trimmed by 4 bases and 5 bases, with 9 bases remaining between them. Germline V gene sequence: CDR1 SNHLY, CDR2 FYNNEI.